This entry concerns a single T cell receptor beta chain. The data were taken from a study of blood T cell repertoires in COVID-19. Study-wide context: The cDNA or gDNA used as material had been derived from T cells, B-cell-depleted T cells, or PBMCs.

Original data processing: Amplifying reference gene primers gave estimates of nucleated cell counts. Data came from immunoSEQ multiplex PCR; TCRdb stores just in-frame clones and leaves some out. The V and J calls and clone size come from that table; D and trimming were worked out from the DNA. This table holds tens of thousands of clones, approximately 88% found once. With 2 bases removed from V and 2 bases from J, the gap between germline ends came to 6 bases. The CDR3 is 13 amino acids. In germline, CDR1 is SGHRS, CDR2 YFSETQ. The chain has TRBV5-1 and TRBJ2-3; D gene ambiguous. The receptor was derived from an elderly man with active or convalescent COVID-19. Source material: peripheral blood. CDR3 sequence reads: CASSFRDTDTQYF. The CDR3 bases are TGCGCCAGCAGCTTCCGAGACACAGATACGCAGTATTTT.